The sequence of this T cell receptor (beta chain) was determined in a study of human T cells and chemical hapten exposure. Study context: Patients were mainly female, each with alopecia areata, totalis or universalis.

Time point described: pre-sensitization, week 0. Treatment given: therapeutic diphenylcyclopropenone sensitization with weekly scalp DPC. TCRdb re-called the RACE reads through MiXCR, storing one row per CDR3 protein. The table lists tens of thousands of distinct CDR3 sequences, 11% to 15% of them singletons. The sequences come from whole blood, collected in connection with sensitization to the hapten diphenylcyclopropenone (DPC). This sequence was found in a woman in her forties or fifties with alopecia areata. Some clones in this sample may be carry-over from other donors' samples.

The CDR3 here is CASSLSPSEINEQFF. CDR3 in DNA: TGTGCCAGCAGCTTATCCCCTAGCGAGATAAATGAGCAGTTCTTC. This chain joins TRBV11-2 and TRBJ2-1; a possible D gene is TRBD2 (6 bases). Germline-derived CDR1 and CDR2 are SGHAT and FQNNGV. CDR3 size: 15 residues. Trimming left V 2 bases short and J 7 bases short, with 15 bases between.